A selection of T cell receptor beta chains follows, all from one sample in a study of T-cell memory formation after mild COVID-19. In TCRdb, the 5' RACE reads were re-called with MiXCR into one record per CDR3 protein. The sample carries some 250,000 distinct CDR3 sequences, roughly 9.4% recorded once. Sequenced sample: PBMCs or a T cell subset sorted from them (not recorded which). These receptors all come from a man between 18 and 35 years old who had mild COVID-19 (a few samples of this study predate the infection). Cell type and time point are not known. Both conserved end residues are part of each CDR3. The order of the fields is clone size, D gene, V gene, J gene, CDR3 DNA, CDR3 protein. The D gene is left open where the match is weak. Not all rows give a size; the values are once, few, many and, for expanded clones, a class.

size: few; D: TRBD1; V: TRBV30; J: TRBJ2-5; DNA: TGTGCCTGGCGGAACAGGGGGCAAGAGACCCAGTACTTC; CDR3: CAWRNRGQETQYF
size: -; D: -; V: TRBV28; J: TRBJ2-2; DNA: TGTGCCAGCTACAGCGCGAACACCGGGGAGCTGTTTTTT; CDR3: CASYSANTGELFF
size: -; D: TRBD1; V: TRBV7-3; J: TRBJ1-2; DNA: TGTGCCAGCAGCTTAAACGTGTCTGTTTGGGGACAGGGGAAAGGGGGCTACACCTTC; CDR3: CASSLNVSVWGQGKGGYTF
size: -; D: -; V: TRBV20-1; J: TRBJ1-5; DNA: TGCATTTGCTGGGGAAGCCAAGGTAGCAATCAGCCCCAGCATTTT; CDR3: CICWGSQGSNQPQHF
size: -; D: -; V: TRBV29-1; J: TRBJ2-5; DNA: TGCAGCGTCTACAGTAGGGAGACCCAGTACTTC; CDR3: CSVYSRETQYF
size: few; D: -; V: TRBV20-1; J: TRBJ1-2; DNA: TGCAGTGCTACAGGGCTCTATGGCTACACCTTC; CDR3: CSATGLYGYTF
size: -; D: TRBD2; V: TRBV20-1; J: TRBJ2-1; DNA: TGCAGTGCTAGAGCCTGGGGGAGGGTTCTCGGCGAGCAGTTCTTC; CDR3: CSARAWGRVLGEQFF
size: few; D: -; V: TRBV6-2/TRBV6-3; J: TRBJ1-1; DNA: TGTGCCAGCAGTGACCCTGGGGGACCGAACACTGAAGCTTTCTTT; CDR3: CASSDPGGPNTEAFF
size: -; D: TRBD1; V: TRBV5-6; J: TRBJ2-5; DNA: TGTGCCAGCGGACAGGGGATAAAGACCCAGTACTTC; CDR3: CASGQGIKTQYF
size: -; D: -; V: TRBV9; J: TRBJ2-3; DNA: TGTGCCAGCAGCGTCTCGGCGAGGACGGAAGATACGCAGTATTTT; CDR3: CASSVSARTEDTQYF
size: few; D: TRBD2; V: TRBV7-3; J: TRBJ2-5; DNA: TGTGCCAGCAGCCGGACTAGCGGGGGACGGGAGACCCAGTACTTC; CDR3: CASSRTSGGRETQYF
size: many; D: TRBD1; V: TRBV7-8; J: TRBJ2-4; DNA: TGTGCCAGCAGCTTAGATTCAGGCAGGGGGGCCAAAAACATTCAGTACTTC; CDR3: CASSLDSGRGAKNIQYF
size: many; D: -; V: TRBV5-1; J: TRBJ1-1; DNA: TGCGCCAGCAGCACAGGGATGAACACTGAAGCTTTCTTT; CDR3: CASSTGMNTEAFF
size: -; D: -; V: TRBV12-3/TRBV12-4; J: TRBJ1-2; DNA: TGTGCCAGCAGTTTTGGGTCCTCCACGGGCGGCTATGGCTACACCTTC; CDR3: CASSFGSSTGGYGYTF
size: few; D: TRBD2; V: TRBV4-1; J: TRBJ2-2; DNA: TGCGCCAGCAGCCGTGGACTAGCCCTAAACACCGGGGAGCTGTTTTTT; CDR3: CASSRGLALNTGELFF
size: few; D: TRBD2; V: TRBV12-3/TRBV12-4; J: TRBJ2-1; DNA: TGTGCCAGCAGTTTCGAAGCGGGGGCCTACAATGAGCAGTTCTTC; CDR3: CASSFEAGAYNEQFF
size: few; D: TRBD2; V: TRBV4-3; J: TRBJ2-3; DNA: TGCGCCAGCAGCCAAGATTGGACTAGCGGGGTATATACGCAGTATTTT; CDR3: CASSQDWTSGVYTQYF
size: few; D: -; V: TRBV5-1; J: TRBJ2-2; DNA: TGCGCCAGCAGCTCTGAAAGGTCCGGGGAGCTGTTTTTT; CDR3: CASSSERSGELFF
size: few; D: -; V: TRBV4-2; J: TRBJ2-1; DNA: TGTGCCAGCAGCCCGGCGGGGATGGAGGAGCAGTTCTTC; CDR3: CASSPAGMEEQFF
size: few; D: TRBD2; V: TRBV10-1; J: TRBJ2-1; DNA: TGCGCCAGCAGTGAGGCGGGGGGCCACTTCAATGAGCAGTTCTTC; CDR3: CASSEAGGHFNEQFF
size: many; D: -; V: TRBV3-1; J: TRBJ1-5; DNA: TGTGCCAGCAGCCAAGGATATAGCAATCAGCCCCAGCATTTT; CDR3: CASSQGYSNQPQHF
size: many; D: -; V: TRBV12-3/TRBV12-4; J: TRBJ2-4; DNA: TGTGCCAGCAGCCCAAGGGGGGCGGCCAAAAACATTCAGTACTTC; CDR3: CASSPRGAAKNIQYF
size: -; D: -; V: TRBV20-1; J: TRBJ1-6; DNA: TGCAGTGCTAGAGTCCCATCAGGGGCGCAAAGGTCACCCCTCCACTTT; CDR3: CSARVPSGAQRSPLHF
size: -; D: TRBD1; V: TRBV19; J: TRBJ2-7; DNA: TGTGCCAGTAAGGAGACAGGGCACTACGAGCAGTACTTC; CDR3: CASKETGHYEQYF
size: few; D: -; V: TRBV6-5; J: TRBJ2-3; DNA: TGTGCCAGCTCCGGACAGCTAGATACGCAGTATTTT; CDR3: CASSGQLDTQYF
size: -; D: -; V: TRBV20-1; J: TRBJ2-3; DNA: TGCAGTGCTAAGTTTGGCGGTTCGGGCACAGATACGCAGTATTTT; CDR3: CSAKFGGSGTDTQYF
size: many; D: TRBD2; V: TRBV6-5; J: TRBJ2-5; DNA: TGTGCCAGCAGCCCGAAAGGACTAGTTCAAGAGACCCAGTACTTC; CDR3: CASSPKGLVQETQYF
size: -; D: -; V: TRBV7-9; J: TRBJ2-7; DNA: TGTGCCAGCAGCTTATCGGTCTCCTACGAGCAGTACTTC; CDR3: CASSLSVSYEQYF
size: few; D: -; V: TRBV13; J: TRBJ1-5; DNA: TGTGCCAGCAGCTCTCGGGACGACAATCAGCCCCAGCATTTT; CDR3: CASSSRDDNQPQHF
size: -; D: -; V: TRBV6-2/TRBV6-3; J: TRBJ1-1; DNA: TGTGCCAGCAGTTATCTATACACCACTGAAGCTTTCTTT; CDR3: CASSYLYTTEAFF
size: few; D: -; V: TRBV9; J: TRBJ2-1; DNA: TGTGCCAGCAGCGTTGGGGGGGCCGGGTACAATGAGCAGTTCTTC; CDR3: CASSVGGAGYNEQFF
size: -; D: TRBD2; V: TRBV7-3; J: TRBJ2-3; DNA: TGTGCCAGCAGCTTCGGCGGGGGGGCCGGTGATACGCAGTATTTT; CDR3: CASSFGGGAGDTQYF
size: many; D: -; V: TRBV4-3; J: TRBJ2-1; DNA: TGCGCCAGCAGCCAAGGACTGGACTACAACTCCTACAATGAGCAGTTCTTC; CDR3: CASSQGLDYNSYNEQFF
size: many; D: -; V: TRBV7-2; J: TRBJ2-3; DNA: TGTGCCAGCAGCCGACAGGTCACAGATACGCAGTATTTT; CDR3: CASSRQVTDTQYF
size: -; D: TRBD2; V: TRBV7-3; J: TRBJ2-5; DNA: TGTGCCAGCAGCTCGGGACTAGCGGCCCAAGAGACCCAGTACTTC; CDR3: CASSSGLAAQETQYF
size: -; D: -; V: TRBV24-1; J: TRBJ2-5; DNA: TGTGCCACCAGTGAGGGAAACAGGGCGAACCAAGAGACCCAGTACTTC; CDR3: CATSEGNRANQETQYF
size: -; D: TRBD1; V: TRBV7-8; J: TRBJ1-4; DNA: TGTGCCAGCAGCTCGGACAGGAGTAATGAAAAACTGTTTTTT; CDR3: CASSSDRSNEKLFF
size: few; D: -; V: TRBV6-5; J: TRBJ2-6; DNA: TGTGCCAGCAGCCGAGACACCTCTGGGGCCAACGTCCTGACTTTC; CDR3: CASSRDTSGANVLTF
size: few; D: -; V: TRBV4-1; J: TRBJ2-1; DNA: TGCGCCAGCAGCCAAGGAATGGCGGATGAGCAGTTCTTC; CDR3: CASSQGMADEQFF
size: -; D: -; V: TRBV10-3; J: TRBJ2-1; DNA: TGTGCCATCAGTGAGTCTCCGGTTACGCAGGCCTACAATGAGCAGTTCTTC; CDR3: CAISESPVTQAYNEQFF
size: many; D: TRBD1; V: TRBV6-5; J: TRBJ1-1; DNA: TGTGCCAGCAATGACAGGGCCGGGGCTGAAGCTTTCTTT; CDR3: CASNDRAGAEAFF
size: few; D: TRBD2; V: TRBV7-3; J: TRBJ2-3; DNA: TGTGCCAGCAGCCGACCGACTAGCGGGGAATCTGGCACAGATACGCAGTATTTT; CDR3: CASSRPTSGESGTDTQYF
size: few; D: -; V: TRBV20-1; J: TRBJ1-4; DNA: TGCGCGTGGGAGGGTGGGGCTAATGAAAAACTGTTTTTT; CDR3: CAWEGGANEKLFF
size: -; D: -; V: TRBV7-9; J: TRBJ2-5; DNA: TGTGCCAGCAGGAGGGTCGGAGAGACCCAGTACTTC; CDR3: CASRRVGETQYF
size: few; D: -; V: TRBV2; J: TRBJ2-7; DNA: TGTGCCAGCAGTGAAACGTCCTACGAGCAGTACTTC; CDR3: CASSETSYEQYF
size: -; D: -; V: TRBV29-1; J: TRBJ2-4; DNA: TGCAGCGGTGGGGACCATTTAGCCAAAAACATTCAGTACTTC; CDR3: CSGGDHLAKNIQYF
size: -; D: TRBD1; V: TRBV5-6; J: TRBJ2-3; DNA: TGTGCCAGCAACCCACCCGTGACAGGGCGAGGTGGCACAGATACGCAGTATTTT; CDR3: CASNPPVTGRGGTDTQYF
size: -; D: -; V: TRBV6-2/TRBV6-3; J: TRBJ2-1; DNA: TGTGCCAGCAGTTACCGGGCGCAGGGTCCTGATGAGCAGTTCTTC; CDR3: CASSYRAQGPDEQFF
size: few; D: -; V: TRBV5-1; J: TRBJ2-5; DNA: TGCGCCAGCAGCTTGGGGTCAGGAGAGACCCAGTACTTC; CDR3: CASSLGSGETQYF
size: -; D: -; V: TRBV7-2; J: TRBJ2-3; DNA: TGTGCCAGCAGTCATGCCGAATTTACGCAGTATTTT; CDR3: CASSHAEFTQYF
size: -; D: TRBD1; V: TRBV4-3; J: TRBJ2-3; DNA: TGCGCCAGCAGCCAGACCGGGGCACAGGGGACAGGGGATACGCAGTATTTT; CDR3: CASSQTGAQGTGDTQYF
size: -; D: -; V: TRBV20-1; J: TRBJ2-1; DNA: TGCAGTGCTAGGGACTACACTTACAATGAGCAGTTCTTC; CDR3: CSARDYTYNEQFF
size: -; D: TRBD1; V: TRBV5-3; J: TRBJ1-5; DNA: TGTGCCAGAAGCGTGGGACAGGGGGCCATTAATCAGCCCCAGCATTTT; CDR3: CARSVGQGAINQPQHF
size: -; D: TRBD2; V: TRBV5-1; J: TRBJ2-1; DNA: TGCGCCACCAGCGGGGGGGCGGATGAGCAGTTCTTC; CDR3: CATSGGADEQFF